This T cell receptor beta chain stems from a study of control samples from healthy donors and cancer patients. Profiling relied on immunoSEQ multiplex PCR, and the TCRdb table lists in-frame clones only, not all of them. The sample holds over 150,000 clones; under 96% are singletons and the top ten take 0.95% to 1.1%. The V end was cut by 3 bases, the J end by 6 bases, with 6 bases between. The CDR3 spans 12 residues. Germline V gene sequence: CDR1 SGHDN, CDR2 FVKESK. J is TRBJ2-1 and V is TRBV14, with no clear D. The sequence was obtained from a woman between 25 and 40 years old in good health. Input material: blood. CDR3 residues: CASSQGGNEQFF. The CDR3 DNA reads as TGTGCCAGCAGCCAGGGTGGCAATGAGCAGTTCTTC.